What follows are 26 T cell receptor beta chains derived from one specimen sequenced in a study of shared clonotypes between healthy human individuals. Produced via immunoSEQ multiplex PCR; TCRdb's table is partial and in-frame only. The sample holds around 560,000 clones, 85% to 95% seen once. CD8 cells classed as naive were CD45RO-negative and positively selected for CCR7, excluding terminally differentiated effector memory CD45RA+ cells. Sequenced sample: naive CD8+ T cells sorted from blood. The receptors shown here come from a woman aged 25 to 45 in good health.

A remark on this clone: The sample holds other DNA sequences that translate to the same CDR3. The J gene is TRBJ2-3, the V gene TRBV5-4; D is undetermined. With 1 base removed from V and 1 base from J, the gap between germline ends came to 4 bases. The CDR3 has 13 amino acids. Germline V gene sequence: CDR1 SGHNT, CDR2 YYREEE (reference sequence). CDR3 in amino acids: CASSLSGTDTQYF. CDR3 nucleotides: TGTGCCAGCAGCTTGTCAGGCACAGATACGCAGTATTTT.

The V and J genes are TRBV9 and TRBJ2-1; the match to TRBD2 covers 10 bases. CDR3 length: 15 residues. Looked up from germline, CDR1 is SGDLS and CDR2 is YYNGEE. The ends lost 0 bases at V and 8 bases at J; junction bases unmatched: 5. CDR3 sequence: CASSVAKREGHEQFF. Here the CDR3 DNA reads TGTGCCAGCAGCGTAGCTAAGCGGGAGGGCCATGAGCAGTTCTTC.

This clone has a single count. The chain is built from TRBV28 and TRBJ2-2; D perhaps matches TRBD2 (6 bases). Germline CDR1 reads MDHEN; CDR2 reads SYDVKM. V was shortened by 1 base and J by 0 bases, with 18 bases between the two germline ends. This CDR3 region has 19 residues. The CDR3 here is CASSLFVGSHRTNTGELFF. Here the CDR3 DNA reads TGTGCCAGCAGTTTATTTGTCGGGAGTCACAGGACGAACACCGGGGAGCTGTTTTTT. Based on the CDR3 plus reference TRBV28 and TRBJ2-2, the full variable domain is DVKVTQSSRYLVKRTGEKVFLECVQDMDHENMFWYRQDPGLGLRLIYFSYDVKMKEKGDIPEGYSVSREKKERFSLILESASTNQTSMYLCASSLFVGSHRTNTGELFFGEGSRLTVL.

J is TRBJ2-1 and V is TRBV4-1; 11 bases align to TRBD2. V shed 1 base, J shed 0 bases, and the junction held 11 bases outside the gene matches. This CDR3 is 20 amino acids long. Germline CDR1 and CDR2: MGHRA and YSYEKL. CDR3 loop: CASSQVWIASGRNSYNEQFF. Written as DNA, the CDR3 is TGCGCCAGCAGCCAAGTGTGGATCGCTAGCGGGAGGAACTCCTACAATGAGCAGTTCTTC.

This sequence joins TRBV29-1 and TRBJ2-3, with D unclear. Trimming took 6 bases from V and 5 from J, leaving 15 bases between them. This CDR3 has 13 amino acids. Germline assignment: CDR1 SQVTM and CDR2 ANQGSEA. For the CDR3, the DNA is TGCAGCGTCGTTCCCTTCGTCGGAGATACGCAGTATTTT. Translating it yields CSVVPFVGDTQYF.

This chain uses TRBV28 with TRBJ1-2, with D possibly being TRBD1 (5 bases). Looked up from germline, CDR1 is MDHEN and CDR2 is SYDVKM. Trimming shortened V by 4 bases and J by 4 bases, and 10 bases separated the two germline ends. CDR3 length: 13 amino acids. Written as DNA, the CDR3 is TGTGCCAGCAGTTATGGACAACCCTATGGCTACACCTTC. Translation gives CASSYGQPYGYTF.

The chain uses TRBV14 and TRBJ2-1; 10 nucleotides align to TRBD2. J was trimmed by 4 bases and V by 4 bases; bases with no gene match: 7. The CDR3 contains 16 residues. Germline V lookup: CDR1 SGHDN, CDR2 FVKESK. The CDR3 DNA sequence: TGTGCCAGCAGCCGGGAGAGGACTAGCGGATACAATGAGCAGTTCTTC. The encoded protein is CASSRERTSGYNEQFF.

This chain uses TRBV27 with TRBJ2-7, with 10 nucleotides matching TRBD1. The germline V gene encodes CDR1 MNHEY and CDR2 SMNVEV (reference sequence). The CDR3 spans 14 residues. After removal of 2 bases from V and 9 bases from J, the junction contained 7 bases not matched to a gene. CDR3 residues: CASSLGTGVRGQYF. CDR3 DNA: TGTGCCAGCAGTTTAGGGACAGGGGTACGTGGGCAGTACTTC.

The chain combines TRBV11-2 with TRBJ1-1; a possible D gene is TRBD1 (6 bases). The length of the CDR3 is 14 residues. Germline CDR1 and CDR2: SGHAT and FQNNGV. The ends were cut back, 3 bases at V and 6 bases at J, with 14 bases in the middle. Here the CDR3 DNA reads TGTGCCAGCAGCTTTCCCGGACAGCTCGCTGAAGCTTTCTTT. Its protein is CASSFPGQLAEAFF. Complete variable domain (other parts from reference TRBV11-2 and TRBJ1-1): EAGVAQSPRYKIIEKRQSVAFWCNPISGHATLYWYQQILGQGPKLLIQFQNNGVVDDSQLPKDRFSAERLKGVDSTLKIQPAKLEDSAVYLCASSFPGQLAEAFFGQGTRLTVV.

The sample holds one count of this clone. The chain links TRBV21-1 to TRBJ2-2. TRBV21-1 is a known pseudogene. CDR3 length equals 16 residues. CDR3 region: CASSKVSFWDTGELFF. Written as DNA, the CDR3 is TGTGCCAGCAGCAAAGTAAGCTTCTGGGACACCGGGGAGCTGTTTTTT.

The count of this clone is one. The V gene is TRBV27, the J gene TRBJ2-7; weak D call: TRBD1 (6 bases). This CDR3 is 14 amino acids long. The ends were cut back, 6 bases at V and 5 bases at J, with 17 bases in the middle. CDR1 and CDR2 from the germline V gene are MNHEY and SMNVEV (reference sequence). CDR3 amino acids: CASSEGITGNEQYF. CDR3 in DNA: TGTGCCAGCAGCGAGGGAATAACAGGGAACGAGCAGTACTTC.

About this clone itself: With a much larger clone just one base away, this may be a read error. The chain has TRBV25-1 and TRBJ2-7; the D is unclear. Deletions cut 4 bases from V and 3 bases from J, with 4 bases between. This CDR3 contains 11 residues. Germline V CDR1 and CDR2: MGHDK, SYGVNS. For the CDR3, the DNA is TGTGCCAGCAGTGTGGACTACGAGCAGTACTTC. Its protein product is CASSVDYEQYF.

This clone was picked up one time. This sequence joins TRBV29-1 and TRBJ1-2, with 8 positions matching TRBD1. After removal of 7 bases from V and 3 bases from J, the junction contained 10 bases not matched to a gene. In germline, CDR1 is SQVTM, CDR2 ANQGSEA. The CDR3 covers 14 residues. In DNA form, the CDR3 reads TGCAGCGCCTGGGCAGGGGGCAGGGACTATGGCTACACCTTC. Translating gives CSAWAGGRDYGYTF.

The CDR3 DNA reads as TGTGCCAGCAGCGCCCGGGCCCAAACCTACGAGCAGTACTTC. Encoded protein: CASSARAQTYEQYF. The chain combines TRBV9 with TRBJ2-7, with D uncertain. V was shortened by 3 bases and J by 2 bases, with 12 bases between the two germline ends. This CDR3 contains 14 residues. Germline CDR1 SGDLS, CDR2 YYNGEE.

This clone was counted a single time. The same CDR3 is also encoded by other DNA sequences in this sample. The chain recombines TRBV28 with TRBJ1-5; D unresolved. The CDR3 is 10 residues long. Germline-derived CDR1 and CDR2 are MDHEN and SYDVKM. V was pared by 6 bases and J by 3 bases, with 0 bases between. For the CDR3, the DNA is TGTGCCAGCAGCAATCAGCCCCAGCATTTT. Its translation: CASSNQPQHF.

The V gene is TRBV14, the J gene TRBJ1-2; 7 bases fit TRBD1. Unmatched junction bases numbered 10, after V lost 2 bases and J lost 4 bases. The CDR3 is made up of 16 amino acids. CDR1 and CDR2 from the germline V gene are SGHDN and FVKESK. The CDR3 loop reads CASSQFGRGDIYGYTF. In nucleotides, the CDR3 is TGTGCCAGCAGCCAATTCGGCAGGGGGGATATCTATGGCTACACCTTC.

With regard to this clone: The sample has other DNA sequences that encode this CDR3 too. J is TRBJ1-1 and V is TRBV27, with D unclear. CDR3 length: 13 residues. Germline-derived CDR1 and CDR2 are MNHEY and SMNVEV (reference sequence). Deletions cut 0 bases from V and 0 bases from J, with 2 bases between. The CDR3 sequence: CASSLSVNTEAFF. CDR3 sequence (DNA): TGTGCCAGCAGTTTATCGGTGAACACTGAAGCTTTCTTT.

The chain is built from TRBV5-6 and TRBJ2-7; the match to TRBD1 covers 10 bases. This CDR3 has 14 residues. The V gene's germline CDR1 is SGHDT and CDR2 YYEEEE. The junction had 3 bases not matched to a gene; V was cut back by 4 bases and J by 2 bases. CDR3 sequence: CASSGDRGPYEQYF. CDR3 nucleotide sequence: TGTGCCAGCAGCGGAGACAGGGGGCCCTACGAGCAGTACTTC.

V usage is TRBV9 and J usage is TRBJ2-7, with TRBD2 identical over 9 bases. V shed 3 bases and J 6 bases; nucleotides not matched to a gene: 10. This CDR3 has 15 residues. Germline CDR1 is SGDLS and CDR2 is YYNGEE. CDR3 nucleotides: TGTGCCAGCAGCGGAACCGGGACTAGCTTACTCGAGCAGTACTTC. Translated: CASSGTGTSLLEQYF.

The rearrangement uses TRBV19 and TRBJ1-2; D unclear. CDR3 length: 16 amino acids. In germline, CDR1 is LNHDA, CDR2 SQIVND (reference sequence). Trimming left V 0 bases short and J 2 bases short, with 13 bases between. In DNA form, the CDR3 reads TGTGCCAGTAGTATAGAGGACGGAGGAACAAACTATGGCTACACCTTC. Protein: CASSIEDGGTNYGYTF.

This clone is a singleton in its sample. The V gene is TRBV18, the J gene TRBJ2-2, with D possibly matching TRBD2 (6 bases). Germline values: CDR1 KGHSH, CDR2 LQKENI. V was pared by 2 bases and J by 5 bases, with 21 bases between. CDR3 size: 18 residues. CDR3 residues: CASSPLSPSGGGTGELFF. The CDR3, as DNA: TGTGCCAGCTCACCATTGTCCCCGTCCGGGGGAGGTACCGGGGAGCTGTTTTTT.

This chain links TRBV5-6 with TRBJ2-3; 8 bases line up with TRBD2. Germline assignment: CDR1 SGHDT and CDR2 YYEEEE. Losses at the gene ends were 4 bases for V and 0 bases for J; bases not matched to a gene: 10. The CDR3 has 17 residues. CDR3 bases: TGTGCCAGCAGCACCCCACCGGGAGGGACTAGCACAGATACGCAGTATTTT. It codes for CASSTPPGGTSTDTQYF. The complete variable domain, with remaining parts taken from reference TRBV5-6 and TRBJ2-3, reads DAGVTQSPTHLIKTRGQQVTLRCSPKSGHDTVSWYQQALGQGPQFIFQYYEEEERQRGNFPDRFSGHQFPNYSSELNVNALLLGDSALYLCASSTPPGGTSTDTQYFGPGTRLTVL.

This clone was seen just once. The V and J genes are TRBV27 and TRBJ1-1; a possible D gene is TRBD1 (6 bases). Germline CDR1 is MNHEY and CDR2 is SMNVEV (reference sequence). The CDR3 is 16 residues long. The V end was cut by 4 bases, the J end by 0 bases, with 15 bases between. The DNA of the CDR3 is TGTGCCAGCAGTTGGGGCCCCGGACAGATGAACACTGAAGCTTTCTTT. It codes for CASSWGPGQMNTEAFF.

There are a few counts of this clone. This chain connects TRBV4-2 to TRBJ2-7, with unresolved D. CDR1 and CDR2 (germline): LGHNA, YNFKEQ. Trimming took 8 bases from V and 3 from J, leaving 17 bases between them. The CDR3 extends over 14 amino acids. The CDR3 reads CASAGVGSFYEQYF. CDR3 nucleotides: TGTGCCAGCGCCGGCGTGGGCTCCTTCTACGAGCAGTACTTC.

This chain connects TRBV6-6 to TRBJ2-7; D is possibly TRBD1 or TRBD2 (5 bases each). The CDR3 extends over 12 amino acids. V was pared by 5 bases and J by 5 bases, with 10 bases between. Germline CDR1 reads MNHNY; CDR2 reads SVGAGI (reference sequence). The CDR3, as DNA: TGTGCCAGCAGTGTCGGGGCCCACGAGCAGTACTTC. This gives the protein CASSVGAHEQYF.

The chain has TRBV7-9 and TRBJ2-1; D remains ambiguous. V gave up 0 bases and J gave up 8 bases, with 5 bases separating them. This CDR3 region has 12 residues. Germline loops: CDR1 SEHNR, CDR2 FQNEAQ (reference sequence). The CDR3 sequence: CASSLAQDEQFF. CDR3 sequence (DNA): TGTGCCAGCAGCTTAGCGCAGGATGAGCAGTTCTTC.